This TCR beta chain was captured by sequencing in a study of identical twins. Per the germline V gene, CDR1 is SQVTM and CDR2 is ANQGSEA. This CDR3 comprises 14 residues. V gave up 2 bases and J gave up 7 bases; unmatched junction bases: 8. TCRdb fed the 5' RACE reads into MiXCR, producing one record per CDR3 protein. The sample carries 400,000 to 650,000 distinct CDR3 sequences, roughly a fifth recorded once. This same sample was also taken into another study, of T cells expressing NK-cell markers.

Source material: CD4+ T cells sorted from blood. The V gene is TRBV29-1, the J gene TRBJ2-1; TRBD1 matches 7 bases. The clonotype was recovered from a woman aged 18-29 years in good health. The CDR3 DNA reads TGCAGCGTTGAATTAACGACAGGGCAAAATGAGCAGTTCTTC. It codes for CSVELTTGQNEQFF.